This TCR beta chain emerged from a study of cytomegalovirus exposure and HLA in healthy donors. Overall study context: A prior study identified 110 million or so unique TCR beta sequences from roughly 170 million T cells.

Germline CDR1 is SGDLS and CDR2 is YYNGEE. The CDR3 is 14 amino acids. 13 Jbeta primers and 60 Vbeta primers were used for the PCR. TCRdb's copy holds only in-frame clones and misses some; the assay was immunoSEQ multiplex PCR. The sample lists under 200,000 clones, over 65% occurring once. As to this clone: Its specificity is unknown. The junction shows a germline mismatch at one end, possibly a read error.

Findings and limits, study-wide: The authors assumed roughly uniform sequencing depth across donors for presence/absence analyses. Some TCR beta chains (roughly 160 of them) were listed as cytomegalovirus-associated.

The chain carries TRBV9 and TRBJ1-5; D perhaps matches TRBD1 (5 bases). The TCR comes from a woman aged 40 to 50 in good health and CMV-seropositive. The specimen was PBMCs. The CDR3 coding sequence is TGTGCCAGCAGCGCCGACAGCAGTTATCAGCCCCAGAATTTT. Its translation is CASSADSSYQPQNF.